This T cell receptor beta chain was found in a study of technical replicates of blood from a handful of donors. The CDR3 covers 14 residues. With 2 bases removed from V and 6 bases from J, the gap between germline ends came to 14 bases. Germline V gene data show CDR1 as MNHNS and CDR2 as SASEGT. The method was immunoSEQ multiplex PCR; TCRdb's version includes in-frame clones alone and lacks a portion of them. The repertoire holds tens of thousands of clones, roughly 92% seen once, with roughly 0.26% in the top ten. This sequence was found in a human donor in good health. The chain uses TRBV6-1 and TRBJ2-7; possibly TRBD2 for D (6 bases). Sample: T cells isolated from PBMCs. The CDR3 nucleotides are TGTGCCAGCAGTGAACCCGGGACTTCCCCCGAGCAGTACTTC. It codes for CASSEPGTSPEQYF.